This is a list of T cell receptor beta chains from one sample in a study of cytomegalovirus exposure and HLA in healthy donors. The table came from immunoSEQ multiplex PCR; TCRdb's copy has only in-frame clones and leaves some out. In all, the sample yields approximately 40,000 clones. Input material: PBMCs. Source of these receptors: a human donor in good health. Each CDR3 is given with its conserved first and last residue. The D gene is left open where the match is weak.

j_call v_call d_call cdr3_nt cdr3_aa
TRBJ2-7 TRBV29-1 NA TGCAGCGTTGGCGGGCGGGACTCCTACGAGCAGTACTTC CSVGGRDSYEQYF
TRBJ2-1 TRBV5-5 TRBD2 TGTGCCAGCAGGGGCGGGGGGTCCTACAATGAGCAGTTCTTC CASRGGGSYNEQFF
TRBJ2-7 TRBV14 TRBD1 TGTGCCAGCAGCCACCCGGGACAGCTGGGCGAGCAGTACTTC CASSHPGQLGEQYF
TRBJ2-3 TRBV5-4 TRBD1 TGTGCCAGCAGCTCCCCGACAGGGGTCACAGATACGCAGTATTTT CASSSPTGVTDTQYF
TRBJ2-7 TRBV18 NA TGTGCCAGCTCACCTACCAGCTCCTACGAGCAGTACTTC CASSPTSSYEQYF
TRBJ1-2 TRBV30 TRBD1 TGTGCCTGGAGTACCCAGGGGGGTTACTATGGCTACACCTTC CAWSTQGGYYGYTF
TRBJ1-4 TRBV27 TRBD1 TGTGCCAGCAGTAAGGGACAGGCTAATGAAAAACTGTTTTTT CASSKGQANEKLFF
TRBJ1-1 TRBV19 NA TGTGCCAGTAAAGGCAGGGCCCCTGAAGCTTTCTTT CASKGRAPEAFF
TRBJ1-1 TRBV19 NA TGTGCCAGTACCCGACCCGGGGTTAGGACTGAAGCTTTCTTT CASTRPGVRTEAFF
TRBJ1-5 TRBV11-2 TRBD1 TGTGCCAGCAGCTCGACAGGGAGTAGCAATCAGCCCCAGCATTTT CASSSTGSSNQPQHF
TRBJ1-1 TRBV4-1 NA TGCGCCAGCAGCCAATCAACGGGGAACACTGAAGCTTTCTTT CASSQSTGNTEAFF
TRBJ1-2 TRBV7-6 TRBD1 TGTGCCAGCAGCGCGGGACAGGGGGCAGGGTATGGCTACACCTTC CASSAGQGAGYGYTF
TRBJ1-1 TRBV14 NA TGTGCCAGCAGCTGGACAGCAGACACTGAAGCTTTCTTT CASSWTADTEAFF
TRBJ1-1 TRBV6-1 NA TGTGCCAGCAGTGACCGAGACACAACCATGAACACTGAAGCTTTCTTT CASSDRDTTMNTEAFF
TRBJ2-7 TRBV6-1 TRBD1 TGTGCCAGCAGTGAAGCCCTGGACAGGGCCTACGAGCAGTACTTC CASSEALDRAYEQYF
TRBJ2-1 TRBV6-1 TRBD1 TGTGCCAGCAGTGGGACAGGCGGTACCTACAATGAGCAGTTCTTC CASSGTGGTYNEQFF